Following are 22 T cell receptor beta chains from one sample sequenced in a study of regulatory T cells in long-lasting Graves disease. Investigators prepared the TCR beta libraries by applying iRepertoire HTBI primers and Arm-PCR of CDR3 regions. Each CDR3 protein is one row after TCRdb ran MiXCR on the multiplex PCR reads. Here the sample spans just over 600,000 distinct CDR3 sequences, under 20% being singletons. The time point is: newly diagnosed GD, antithyroid drugs for less than 3 months. Extracted RNA from PBMCs served as the source of the TCR library. These data were likewise used in another study, on T cells in Graves' hyperthyroidism and ophthalmopathy.

This specimen was peripheral blood mononuclear cells (PBMCs), taken at new diagnosis, from a patient treated with antithyroid drugs. These receptor sequences come from a woman younger than 45 with Graves disease.

The gene calls are TRBV6-2 or TRBV6-3 and TRBJ2-1; 7 bases line up with TRBD2. This CDR3 is 16 amino acids long. Germline trimming cut 7 bases from V and 1 base from J; bases unmatched to any gene: 10. The germline CDR1 and CDR2 sequences are MNHEY and SVGEGT. The CDR3 nucleotides read TGTGCCAGCAAACGCGGACTAGTCGGATCCTACAATGAGCAGTTCTTC. Translated, it gives CASKRGLVGSYNEQFF.

On this clonotype itself: The final CDR3 position lacks the conserved phenylalanine or tryptophan, pointing to a likely read error. The DNA of the CDR3 is TGCAGTGCTACGCAGGGAATTGATGGCTACACCCTC. Its protein is CSATQGIDGYTL. The chain carries TRBV20-1 and TRBJ1-2; possible D gene TRBD1, 5 bases. The CDR3 contains 12 residues. Trimming pared 4 bases from V and 6 bases from J, leaving 12 bases between. CDR1 and CDR2 from the germline V gene are DFQATT and SNEGSKA (reference sequence).

The sample holds a few counts of this clonotype. One base away lies a much larger clone, so this may be a sequencing read error. The V gene is TRBV2, the J gene TRBJ1-1, with D maybe TRBD1 (5 bases). The length of the CDR3 is 14 residues. Germline V CDR1 and CDR2: SNHLY, FYNNEI. Trimming removed 6 bases from V and 10 bases from J, with 21 bases in between. The CDR3 DNA reads as TGTGCCAGCAGGTACAGGTCCTCTTTTCCTGGAGCTTTCTTT. This encodes CASRYRSSFPGAFF.

This clonotype has just a few counts. The chain carries TRBV20-1 and TRBJ2-3; TRBD2 aligns across 12 bases. The CDR3 has 17 amino acids. From germline, CDR1 is DFQATT and CDR2 SNEGSKA (reference sequence). Germline trimming cut 6 bases from V and 4 bases from J; bases unmatched to any gene: 14. CDR3 in DNA: TGCAGTGCCCCCAGTAGTGGTACTAGCGGGAGGTCAGATACGCAGTATTTT. Protein sequence: CSAPSSGTSGRSDTQYF.

This clonotype was recorded at least ten times. The rearrangement uses TRBV5-1 and TRBJ2-3; D assignment may be TRBD1 or TRBD2 (6 bases each). Germline CDR1 SGHRS, CDR2 YFSETQ. V gave up 4 bases and J gave up 2 bases, with 17 bases separating them. This CDR3 is 16 amino acids long. The CDR3 DNA reads TGCGCCAGCAGCCAGATGGGGGGCGAGCCCACAGATACGCAGTATTTT. Its translation is CASSQMGGEPTDTQYF.

J is TRBJ1-1 and V is TRBV19; D uncertain. This CDR3 has 13 amino acids. CDR1 and CDR2 (germline): LNHDA, SQIVND (reference sequence). V shed 3 bases and J shed 2 bases, with 7 bases lying between them. The DNA for the CDR3 is TGTGCCAGTAGTATCGGCTATAACACTGAAGCTTTCTTT. As protein: CASSIGYNTEAFF.

A few counts support this clonotype. The V and J genes are TRBV19 and TRBJ2-5; 8 bases are a match to TRBD2. The CDR3 has 14 amino acids. V was clipped by 4 bases and J by 5 bases; unmatched bases: 6. Per the germline V gene, CDR1 is LNHDA and CDR2 is SQIVND (reference sequence). CDR3 residues: CASSTQAGVETQYF. CDR3 bases: TGTGCCAGTAGTACACAAGCGGGAGTGGAGACCCAGTACTTC. Looking up the rest from reference TRBV19 and TRBJ2-5 gives the full variable domain: DGGITQSPKYLFRKEGQNVTLSCEQNLNHDAMYWYRQDPGQGLRLIYYSQIVNDFQKGDIAEGYSVSREKKESFPLTVTSAQKNPTAFYLCASSTQAGVETQYFGPGTRLLVL.

Ten or more counts support this clonotype. The chain has TRBV12-3 or TRBV12-4 and TRBJ1-2; no definite D call. This CDR3 is 10 amino acids long. V was shortened by 6 bases and J by 4 bases, with 3 bases between the two germline ends. In DNA form, the CDR3 reads TGTGCCAGCAGCCTCTATGGCTACACCTTC. Its translation: CASSLYGYTF.

This clonotype was observed at least ten times. The chain has TRBV2 and TRBJ2-2; the D is unclear. The CDR3 runs to 11 residues. The germline CDR1 and CDR2 sequences are SNHLY and FYNNEI. Trimming removed 4 bases from V and 7 bases from J, with 4 bases in between. CDR3 residues: CASSADGELFF. The CDR3 bases are TGTGCCAGCAGTGCTGACGGGGAGCTGTTTTTT.

The table lists this clonotype with many counts. V and J are TRBV20-1 and TRBJ2-1; 7 bases fit TRBD1. V gave up 3 bases and J gave up 5 bases; unmatched junction bases: 10. The CDR3 has 15 residues. Germline V gives CDR1 DFQATT, CDR2 SNEGSKA (reference sequence). The CDR3 nucleotides read TGCAGTGCTAGGAGCATGGGACAGAGCCACAATGAGCAGTTCTTC. This sequence encodes CSARSMGQSHNEQFF.

This clonotype was recorded at least ten times. The V call is TRBV27, the J call TRBJ1-1; D not certain. This CDR3 has 15 amino acids. V lost 1 base to trimming and J lost 2 bases, with 11 bases between them. Germline CDR1 is MNHEY and CDR2 is SMNVEV (reference sequence). The CDR3 reads CASSLLEKTNTEAFF. In DNA, the CDR3 is TGTGCCAGCAGTTTATTGGAGAAGACCAACACTGAAGCTTTCTTT.

This clonotype has ten or more counts. The rearrangement joins TRBV28 to TRBJ2-5; tentatively, D is TRBD1 (7 bases). The CDR3 spans 14 residues. V dropped 5 bases and J dropped 9 bases, with 19 bases sitting between them. Germline V CDR1 and CDR2: MDHEN, SYDVKM. The CDR3 reads CASSLRGAGRAQYF. DNA of the CDR3: TGTGCCAGCAGTCTCAGGGGGGCCGGCAGGGCCCAGTACTTC.

This clonotype was seen repeatedly, ten times or more. The J gene is TRBJ1-5, the V gene TRBV2; D not certain. V lost 8 bases, J lost 0 bases, and 8 bases lay in between. The CDR3 sequence is 13 residues long. CDR1 SNHLY and CDR2 FYNNEI come from the germline V gene. The CDR3 DNA follows: TGTGCCAGCGGCCTAGATAGCAATCAGCCCCAGCATTTT. Its protein product is CASGLDSNQPQHF.

The chain uses TRBV25-1 and TRBJ2-1; D gene unclear. The CDR3 is 15 amino acids. The V gene lost 5 bases and the J gene lost 1 base, with 12 bases spanning the gap. Looked up from germline, CDR1 is MGHDK and CDR2 is SYGVNS. CDR3 DNA sequence: TGTGCCAGCAGTTCCAACTCTGTGTCCTACAATGAGCAGTTCTTC. Translated, it gives CASSSNSVSYNEQFF.

The gene calls are TRBV5-5 and TRBJ2-5, with D possibly being TRBD1 (5 bases). Germline CDR1 and CDR2: SGHKS and YYEKEE (reference sequence). The length of the CDR3 is 14 residues. V dropped 2 bases and J dropped 5 bases, with 13 bases sitting between them. As DNA, the CDR3 is TGTGCCAGCAGCTTAGACCTGGGGCGGGAGACCCAGTACTTC. It translates to CASSLDLGRETQYF.

The sample holds many counts of this clonotype. The CDR3 nucleotides read TGTGCCAGCAGCCTACTAGCGGAGCCCACAGATACGCAGTATTTT. Its protein is CASSLLAEPTDTQYF. J is TRBJ2-3 and V is TRBV11-2; 8 nucleotides line up with TRBD2. V was pared by 5 bases and J by 2 bases, with 6 bases of the junction left unmatched. This CDR3 is 15 amino acids long. Per germline, CDR1 SGHAT and CDR2 FQNNGV.

V and J are TRBV7-9 and TRBJ2-1; 7 bases fit TRBD2. The CDR3 covers 14 residues. J lost 7 bases, V lost 3 bases, and 6 bases had no gene match. Germline V gene data show CDR1 as SEHNR and CDR2 as FQNEAQ (reference sequence). The CDR3 sequence: CASSFETSRNEQFF. CDR3 DNA: TGTGCCAGCAGCTTCGAGACTAGCAGGAATGAGCAGTTCTTC.

This clonotype was recorded many times. The rearrangement uses TRBV12-3 or TRBV12-4 and TRBJ2-6; D is uncertain. Trimming took 6 bases from V and 2 from J, leaving 8 bases between them. CDR3 length equals 14 residues. The CDR3: CASRPNAGANVLTF. DNA of the CDR3: TGTGCCAGCAGACCGAATGCTGGGGCCAACGTCCTGACTTTC.

This clonotype showed up just a few times. This CDR3 is CASSLRGASSPLHF. The DNA of the CDR3 is TGTGCCAGCAGTTTACGGGGGGCCAGTTCACCCCTCCACTTT. V and J are TRBV28 and TRBJ1-6, with D perhaps TRBD1 (6 bases). CDR3 length: 14 amino acids. V dropped 2 bases and J dropped 9 bases, with 11 bases sitting between them. The V gene's germline CDR1 is MDHEN and CDR2 SYDVKM.

This clonotype was found a few times. Here the CDR3 reads CASSPREYEQYF. Here the CDR3 DNA reads TGTGCCAGCAGCCCCAGGGAGTACGAGCAGTACTTC. V and J are TRBV7-9 and TRBJ2-7; perhaps D is TRBD1 or TRBD2 (5 bases each). Germline loops: CDR1 SEHNR, CDR2 FQNEAQ (reference sequence). V lost 5 bases and J 4 bases, leaving 9 bases between the germline ends. The CDR3 has 12 residues.

This clonotype was seen at least ten times. The genes are TRBV5-5 and TRBJ2-3; 7 bases are a match to TRBD2. The CDR3 consists of 13 residues. The germline V gene encodes CDR1 SGHKS and CDR2 YYEKEE (reference sequence). The junction had 3 bases not matched to a gene; V was cut back by 3 bases and J by 5 bases. The DNA for the CDR3 is TGTGCCAGCAGCTGGGAGGGCCAAGATACGCAGTATTTT. It translates to CASSWEGQDTQYF.

The V call is TRBV7-9, the J call TRBJ1-5; 9 bases agree with TRBD1. The CDR3 runs to 17 residues. V shed 3 bases and J 5 bases; nucleotides not matched to a gene: 11. From germline, CDR1 is SEHNR and CDR2 FQNEAQ (reference sequence). CDR3 bases: TGTGCCAGCAGCTTTCCGGGACAGGGTAGCCTTGATCAGCCCCAGCATTTT. As protein: CASSFPGQGSLDQPQHF.